Reported below is one TCR beta chain. V lost 3 bases, J lost 8 bases, and 9 bases lay in between. CDR3 length equals 12 residues. CDR1 and CDR2 (germline): MDHEN, SYDVKM. Time point defined: pre-sensitization, week 0. This sample's treatment: therapeutic diphenylcyclopropenone sensitization with weekly scalp DPC. Unfractionated whole blood yielded total RNA. This entry comes from a study of human T cells and chemical hapten exposure. The library attached unique molecular identifiers to individual cDNA molecules. TCRdb processed the RACE reads anew with MiXCR; each CDR3 protein has one entry. The table lists more than 150,000 distinct CDR3 sequences, roughly 30% of them singletons, with about 2.7% in the top ten.

This chain uses TRBV28 with TRBJ2-3; no firm D call. This sample comprised whole blood, obtained in connection with sensitization to the hapten diphenylcyclopropenone (DPC). This TCR was sampled from a woman in her thirties with alopecia areata. Some clones in this sample may be carry-over from other donors' samples. Here the CDR3 reads CASSLPTVTQYF. The CDR3 coding sequence is TGTGCCAGCAGTTTGCCCACCGTTACGCAGTATTTT.